This TCR beta chain comes out of a study of blood T cell repertoires in COVID-19. Data came from immunoSEQ multiplex PCR; TCRdb stores just in-frame clones and leaves some out. The sample yields 75,000 to 95,000 clones, 74% seen once. The CDR3 extends over 13 amino acids. V dropped 2 bases and J dropped 2 bases, with 6 bases sitting between them. Germline V gene lookup returns CDR1 SGDLS and CDR2 YYNGEE. The receptor comes from a man aged 65-85 years with COVID-19, enrolled during active disease. The chain employs TRBV9 and TRBJ2-3; D is ambiguous. The sequencing input was peripheral blood. The CDR3 spells CASSVENTDTQYF. DNA of the CDR3: TGTGCCAGCAGCGTGGAGAACACAGATACGCAGTATTTT. Complete variable domain (other parts from reference TRBV9 and TRBJ2-3): DSGVTQTPKHLITATGQRVTLRCSPRSGDLSVYWYQQSLDQGLQFLIQYYNGEERAKGNILERFSAQQFPDLHSELNLSSLELGDSALYFCASSVENTDTQYFGPGTRLTVL.